One sample yielded the 26 T cell receptor beta chains listed below, sequenced in a study of shared clonotypes between healthy human individuals. Some clones are missing from TCRdb's copy, which holds only in-frame ones; the method was immunoSEQ multiplex PCR. Found here are some 2,500,000 clones, 93% of them singletons; the top ten hold approximately 0.37%. The sequenced sample consisted of naive CD4+ T cells from PBMCs. Subset defined: CD45RA+ positively selected. These receptors were collected from a man in his late teens or twenties in good health. Some clones in this sample may be carry-over from other donors' samples.

The chain is built from TRBV29-1 and TRBJ1-2, with 7 bases aligning to TRBD1. Germline values: CDR1 SQVTM, CDR2 ANQGSEA. The trim removed 4 bases at V and 1 base at J, leaving 3 bases unmatched. This CDR3 has 13 residues. The CDR3 DNA follows: TGCAGCGTTGGACAGGGAATTAACTATGGCTACACCTTC. Amino acid sequence: CSVGQGINYGYTF. The variable domain in full, with the rest retrieved from reference TRBV29-1 and TRBJ1-2, is SAVISQKPSRDICQRGTSLTIQCQVDSQVTMMFWYRQQPGQSLTLIATANQGSEATYESGFVIDKFPISRPNLTFSTLTVSNMSPEDSSIYLCSVGQGINYGYTFGSGTRLTVV.

CDR3 loop: CASSLVDSVANYGYTF. The DNA of the CDR3 is TGTGCCAGCAGCTTGGTAGACAGCGTAGCTAACTATGGCTACACCTTC. This chain connects TRBV5-5 to TRBJ1-2; weak D call: TRBD1 (5 bases). CDR3 length equals 16 residues. The V and J ends lost 0 bases and 0 bases respectively, with 12 bases between them. The germline V gene encodes CDR1 SGHKS and CDR2 YYEKEE (reference sequence). Using reference TRBV5-5 and TRBJ1-2 for the parts outside the CDR3, the full variable domain is DAGVTQSPTHLIKTRGQQVTLRCSPISGHKSVSWYQQVLGQGPQFIFQYYEKEERGRGNFPDRFSARQFPNYSSELNVNALLLGDSALYLCASSLVDSVANYGYTFGSGTRLTVV.

This chain uses TRBV7-8 with TRBJ1-1; D unclear. The CDR3 runs 12 residues. Germline V CDR1 and CDR2: SGHVS, FQNEAQ. Deletions cut 0 bases from V and 4 bases from J, with 3 bases between. The CDR3 reads CASSLASTEAFF. CDR3 sequence (DNA): TGTGCCAGCAGCTTAGCCTCCACTGAAGCTTTCTTT.

This clone was recorded once. The chain combines TRBV5-5 with TRBJ1-2; 8 bases are shared with TRBD1. The CDR3 has 17 amino acids. V trimming: 0 bases; J trimming: 8 bases; junction bases outside the gene matches: 15. Germline V CDR1 and CDR2: SGHKS, YYEKEE (reference sequence). The chain's CDR3 is CASSLAPVGQGAAGYTF. The CDR3 region has the DNA TGTGCCAGCAGCTTGGCCCCCGTTGGGCAGGGGGCGGCCGGCTACACCTTC.

The rearrangement joins TRBV7-2 to TRBJ2-5; TRBD1 matches at 10 bases. Trimming cost V 2 bases and J 5 bases; bases outside gene matches: 11. Germline lookup yields CDR1 SGHTA and CDR2 FQGNSA. There are 17 residues in the CDR3. CDR3 protein: CASSLNSGTGVRETQYF. CDR3 in DNA: TGTGCCAGCAGCTTAAACTCCGGGACAGGGGTACGGGAGACCCAGTACTTC.

This sequence joins TRBV2 and TRBJ2-7; 9 bases are shared with TRBD1. Germline V gives CDR1 SNHLY, CDR2 FYNNEI. This CDR3 has 14 residues. The J segment lost 6 bases and the V segment lost 4 bases, leaving 7 bases of the junction unmatched. CDR3 sequence (DNA): TGTGCCAGCAGTGGGGTCGGACAGGGGCTCGAGCAGTACTTC. Protein sequence: CASSGVGQGLEQYF. The full variable domain, completed using reference TRBV2 and TRBJ2-7, is EPEVTQTPSHQVTQMGQEVILRCVPISNHLYFYWYRQILGQKVEFLVSFYNNEISEKSEIFDDQFSVERPDGSNFTLKIRSTKLEDSAMYFCASSGVGQGLEQYFGPGTRLTVT.

The chain uses TRBV27 and TRBJ2-2; D not certain. The CDR3 has 13 amino acids. V was clipped by 4 bases and J by 4 bases, with 7 bases between them. CDR1 is MNHEY, CDR2 SMNVEV, per germline (reference sequence). The CDR3 sequence is CASSSAGTGELFF. Here the CDR3 DNA reads TGTGCCAGCAGTTCCGCCGGCACCGGGGAGCTGTTTTTT.

The CDR3 here is CASSELASSGANVLTF. The CDR3 coding sequence is TGTGCCAGCAGTGAATTGGCGAGCTCTGGGGCCAACGTCCTGACTTTC. The chain uses TRBV6-1 and TRBJ2-6; D unclear. This CDR3 contains 16 residues. Germline CDR1 reads MNHNS; CDR2 reads SASEGT. Trimming removed 2 bases at V and 0 bases at J, with 8 bases between.

J is TRBJ2-1 and V is TRBV5-1, with 8 bases matching TRBD2. CDR1 and CDR2 (germline): SGHRS, YFSETQ. The CDR3 spans 15 residues. V shed 0 bases, J shed 7 bases, and the junction held 6 bases outside the gene matches. DNA of the CDR3: TGCGCCAGCAGCTTGGCCGCGGGAGGAAATAATGAGCAGTTCTTC. This sequence encodes CASSLAAGGNNEQFF.

The chain combines TRBV28 with TRBJ1-6, with D possibly TRBD1 on 6 matching bases. The V end lost 3 bases, the J end lost 15 bases, and 15 bases lay between the germline ends. Germline-derived CDR1 and CDR2 are MDHEN and SYDVKM. CDR3 length: 13 amino acids. This chain's CDR3 is CASSFRLGQNLHF. The DNA of the CDR3 is TGTGCCAGCAGTTTTCGGCTGGGACAAAACCTCCACTTT.

The chain employs TRBV10-3 and TRBJ1-1; D is unclear. The CDR3 is 13 amino acids. Trimming pared 7 bases from V and 2 bases from J, leaving 11 bases between. Looked up from germline, CDR1 is ENHRY and CDR2 is SYGVKD. In DNA form, the CDR3 reads TGTGCCATCATGAGGGAGCTTAACACTGAAGCTTTCTTT. It yields the protein CAIMRELNTEAFF.

The rearrangement links TRBV2 to TRBJ1-2, with TRBD1 as a possible D gene (5 bases). In germline, CDR1 is SNHLY, CDR2 FYNNEI. The V gene lost 0 bases and the J gene lost 8 bases, with 10 bases spanning the gap. This CDR3 is 13 amino acids long. The CDR3 loop is CASSEALRGGYTF. CDR3 coding DNA: TGTGCCAGCAGTGAAGCGCTTCGGGGGGGCTACACCTTC.

The chain joins TRBV7-3 to TRBJ2-7; D unclear. Trimming took off 4 bases at V and 6 bases at J, with 13 bases between the two ends. The CDR3 runs 13 residues. Germline loops: CDR1 SGHTA, CDR2 FQGTGA. Here the CDR3 DNA reads TGTGCCAGCAGCTGGGCCGAGACATCCGAGCAGTACTTC. Its protein is CASSWAETSEQYF.

The count of this clone is one. The chain has TRBV4-1 and TRBJ2-1, with 11 bases matching TRBD2. J lost 8 bases, V lost 5 bases, and 11 bases had no gene match. The CDR3 runs to 16 residues. Looked up from germline, CDR1 is MGHRA and CDR2 is YSYEKL. The CDR3 DNA sequence: TGCGCCAGCAGCGCCGTTTTAGCGGGAGGGCCCTATGAGCAGTTCTTC. It translates to CASSAVLAGGPYEQFF.

The chain joins TRBV19 to TRBJ2-7; D gene ambiguous. Germline CDR1 LNHDA, CDR2 SQIVND (reference sequence). The CDR3 contains 13 residues. Trimming pared 6 bases from V and 6 bases from J, leaving 15 bases between. CDR3 in amino acids: CASSQSPPLEQYF. In DNA, the CDR3 is TGTGCCAGTAGCCAATCCCCGCCACTCGAGCAGTACTTC.

This chain uses TRBV6-1 with TRBJ2-7; 8 nucleotides line up with TRBD2. Germline CDR1 reads MNHNS; CDR2 reads SASEGT. J was trimmed by 5 bases and V by 0 bases; bases with no gene match: 6. The CDR3 has 15 amino acids. Here the CDR3 reads CASSEARGRLNEQYF. DNA of the CDR3: TGTGCCAGCAGTGAAGCCCGCGGGAGGTTGAACGAGCAGTACTTC.

The J gene is TRBJ2-7, the V gene TRBV18, with D possibly matching TRBD2 (7 bases). The CDR3 totals 13 residues. Germline CDR1 and CDR2: KGHSH and LQKENI. The V and J ends lost 5 bases and 5 bases respectively, with 13 bases between them. This chain's CDR3 is CASSGGGVDEQYF. CDR3 in DNA: TGTGCCAGCTCAGGGGGGGGCGTAGACGAGCAGTACTTC.

The chain carries TRBV29-1 and TRBJ1-4, with D possibly matching TRBD1 (6 bases). Trimming removed 5 bases at V and 6 bases at J, with 16 bases between. This CDR3 is 14 amino acids long. Germline values: CDR1 SQVTM, CDR2 ANQGSEA. CDR3: CSVLQVGGDEKLFF. CDR3 DNA sequence: TGCAGCGTTCTTCAAGTAGGGGGGGATGAAAAACTGTTTTTT.

This clone occurred once. The genes are TRBV7-2 and TRBJ1-4, with 7 nucleotides matching TRBD1. V lost 4 bases and J lost 5; bases outside the gene matches: 10. The CDR3 covers 16 residues. Germline V gene lookup returns CDR1 SGHTA and CDR2 FQGNSA. CDR3 in DNA: TGTGCCAGCAGCTACATAGGGACAGTGAGAAATGAAAAACTGTTTTTT. It codes for CASSYIGTVRNEKLFF.

The chain uses TRBV21-1 and TRBJ2-2; TRBD2 is the table's D call and was not checked against the DNA. TRBV21-1 is deemed a pseudogene. CDR3 length: 18 amino acids. This CDR3 reads CASSKVGLAGENTGELFF. The CDR3 DNA reads as TGTGCCAGCAGCAAAGTGGGGCTAGCGGGAGAGAACACCGGGGAGCTGTTTTTT.

This chain joins TRBV6-5 and TRBJ1-2, with 8 bases aligning to TRBD1. The CDR3 totals 14 residues. The junction had 5 bases not matched to a gene; V was cut back by 6 bases and J by 2 bases. Germline lookup yields CDR1 MNHEY and CDR2 SVGAGI. CDR3 region: CASSGTGGNYGYTF. The CDR3 DNA follows: TGTGCCAGCAGCGGGACAGGAGGAAACTATGGCTACACCTTC.

Turning to this clone: This same CDR3 is encoded by further DNA sequences in the sample. The genes are TRBV2 and TRBJ1-1; no clear D. Germline V lookup: CDR1 SNHLY, CDR2 FYNNEI. The CDR3 totals 13 residues. Trimming pared 2 bases from V and 2 bases from J, leaving 6 bases between. This CDR3 reads CASSEQVNTEAFF. The CDR3 DNA is TGTGCCAGCAGTGAACAGGTAAACACTGAAGCTTTCTTT.

The chain recombines TRBV7-9 with TRBJ1-6, with D tentatively TRBD1 (5 bases). V was cut by 4 bases and J by 7 bases, with 11 bases left in between. Germline lookup yields CDR1 SEHNR and CDR2 FQNEAQ (reference sequence). The CDR3 runs to 14 residues. CDR3: CASSSGRQNSPLHF. CDR3 sequence (DNA): TGTGCCAGCAGCTCGGGACGGCAGAATTCACCCCTCCACTTT.

This chain connects TRBV11-2 to TRBJ1-2, with TRBD1 identical over 8 bases. V was clipped by 6 bases and J by 4 bases; unmatched bases: 4. From germline, CDR1 is SGHAT and CDR2 FQNNGV. This CDR3 comprises 13 residues. The CDR3 DNA reads as TGTGCCAGCAGTCCTACAGGGGGCTATGGCTACACCTTC. Protein product: CASSPTGGYGYTF.

This chain connects TRBV6-1 to TRBJ2-5, with D possibly being TRBD1 (6 bases). This CDR3 region has 15 residues. Deletions cut 9 bases from V and 3 bases from J, with 20 bases between. The germline gives CDR1 MNHNS, CDR2 SASEGT. This CDR3 reads CASSQGKGGEETQYF. CDR3 coding DNA: TGTGCCAGTTCACAGGGTAAAGGGGGTGAAGAGACCCAGTACTTC.

In the case of this clone: This same CDR3 is encoded by further DNA sequences in the sample. V is TRBV28 and J is TRBJ1-1, with D hard to call. CDR1 and CDR2 (germline): MDHEN, SYDVKM. Trimming shortened V by 5 bases and J by 3 bases, and 10 bases separated the two germline ends. The CDR3 totals 13 residues. The CDR3 is CASSLSGHTEAFF. In DNA, the CDR3 is TGTGCCAGCAGTCTCTCCGGGCACACTGAAGCTTTCTTT. Full variable domain (remainder filled in from reference TRBV28 and TRBJ1-1): DVKVTQSSRYLVKRTGEKVFLECVQDMDHENMFWYRQDPGLGLRLIYFSYDVKMKEKGDIPEGYSVSREKKERFSLILESASTNQTSMYLCASSLSGHTEAFFGQGTRLTVV.